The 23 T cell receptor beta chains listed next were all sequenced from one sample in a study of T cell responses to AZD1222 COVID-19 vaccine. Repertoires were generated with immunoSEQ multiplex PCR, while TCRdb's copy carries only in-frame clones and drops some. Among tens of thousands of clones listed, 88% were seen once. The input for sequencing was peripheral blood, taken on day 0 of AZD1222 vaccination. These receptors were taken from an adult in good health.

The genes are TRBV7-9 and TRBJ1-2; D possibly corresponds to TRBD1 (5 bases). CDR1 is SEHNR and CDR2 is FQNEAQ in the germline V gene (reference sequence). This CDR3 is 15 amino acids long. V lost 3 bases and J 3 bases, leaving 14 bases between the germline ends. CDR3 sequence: CASSFLGVRDYGYTF. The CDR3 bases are TGTGCCAGCAGCTTCCTAGGGGTTCGGGACTATGGCTACACCTTC. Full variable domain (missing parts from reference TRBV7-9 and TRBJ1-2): DTGVSQNPRHKITKRGQNVTFRCDPISEHNRLYWYRQTLGQGPEFLTYFQNEAQLEKSRLLSDRFSAERPKGSFSTLEIQRTEQGDSAMYLCASSFLGVRDYGYTFGSGTRLTVV.

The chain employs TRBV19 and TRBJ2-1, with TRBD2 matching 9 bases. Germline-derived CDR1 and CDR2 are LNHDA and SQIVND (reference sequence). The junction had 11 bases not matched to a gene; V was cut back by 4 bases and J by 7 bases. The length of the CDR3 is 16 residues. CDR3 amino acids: CASSTAGGRALNEQFF. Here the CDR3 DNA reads TGTGCCAGTAGTACGGCCGGCGGGAGGGCTTTGAATGAGCAGTTCTTC. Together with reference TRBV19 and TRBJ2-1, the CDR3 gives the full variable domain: DGGITQSPKYLFRKEGQNVTLSCEQNLNHDAMYWYRQDPGQGLRLIYYSQIVNDFQKGDIAEGYSVSREKKESFPLTVTSAQKNPTAFYLCASSTAGGRALNEQFFGPGTRLTVL.

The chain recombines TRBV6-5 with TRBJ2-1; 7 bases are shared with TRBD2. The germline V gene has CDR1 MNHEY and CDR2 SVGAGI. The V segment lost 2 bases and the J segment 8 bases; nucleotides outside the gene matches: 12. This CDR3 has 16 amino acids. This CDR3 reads CASSYSRGRAGDEQFF. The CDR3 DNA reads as TGTGCCAGCAGTTACAGTCGTGGGAGGGCCGGGGATGAGCAGTTCTTC.

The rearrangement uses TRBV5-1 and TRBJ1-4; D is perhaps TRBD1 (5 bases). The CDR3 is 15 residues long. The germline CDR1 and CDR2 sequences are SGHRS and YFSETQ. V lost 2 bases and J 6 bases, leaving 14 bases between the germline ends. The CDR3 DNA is TGCGCCAGCAGCTTTGTAGGGGCGGGGGATGAAAAACTGTTTTTT. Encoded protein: CASSFVGAGDEKLFF.

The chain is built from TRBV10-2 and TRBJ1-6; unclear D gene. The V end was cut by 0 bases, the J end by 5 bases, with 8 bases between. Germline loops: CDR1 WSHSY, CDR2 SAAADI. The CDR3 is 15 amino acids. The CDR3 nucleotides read TGCGCCAGCAGTGAGTCCCGGGCTAATAATTCACCCCTCCACTTT. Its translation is CASSESRANNSPLHF.

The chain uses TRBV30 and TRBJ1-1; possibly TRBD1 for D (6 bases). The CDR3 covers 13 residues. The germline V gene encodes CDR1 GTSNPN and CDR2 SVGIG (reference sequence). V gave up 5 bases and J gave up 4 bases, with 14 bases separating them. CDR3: CAWRSGGSTEAFF. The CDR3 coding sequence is TGTGCCTGGCGTTCGGGGGGCAGCACTGAAGCTTTCTTT.

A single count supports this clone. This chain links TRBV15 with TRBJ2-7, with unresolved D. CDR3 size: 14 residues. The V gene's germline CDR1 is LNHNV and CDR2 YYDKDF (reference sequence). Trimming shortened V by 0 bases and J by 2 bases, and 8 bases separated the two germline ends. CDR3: CATSRDPGAYEQYF. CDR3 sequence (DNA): TGTGCCACCAGCAGAGATCCAGGAGCCTACGAGCAGTACTTC.

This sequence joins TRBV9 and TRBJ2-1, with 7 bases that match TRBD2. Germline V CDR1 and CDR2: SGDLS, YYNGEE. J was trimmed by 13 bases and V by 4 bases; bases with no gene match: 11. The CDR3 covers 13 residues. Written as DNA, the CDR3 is TGTGCCAGCAGCATCGGACTAGAAGATCCCCAGTTCTTC. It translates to CASSIGLEDPQFF.

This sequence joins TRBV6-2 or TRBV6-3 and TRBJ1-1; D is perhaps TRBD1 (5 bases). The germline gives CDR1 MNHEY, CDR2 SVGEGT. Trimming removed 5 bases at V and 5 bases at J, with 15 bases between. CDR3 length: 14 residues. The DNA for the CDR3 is TGTGCCAGCAGTGGGACGGGAACAAGGACTGAAGCTTTCTTT. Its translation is CASSGTGTRTEAFF.

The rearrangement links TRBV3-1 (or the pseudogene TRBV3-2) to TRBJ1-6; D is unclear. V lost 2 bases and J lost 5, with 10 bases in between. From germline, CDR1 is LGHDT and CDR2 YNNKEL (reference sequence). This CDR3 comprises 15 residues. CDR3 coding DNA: TGTGCCAGCAGCCAAATGTTCGGAAATAATTCACCCCTCCACTTT. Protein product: CASSQMFGNNSPLHF.

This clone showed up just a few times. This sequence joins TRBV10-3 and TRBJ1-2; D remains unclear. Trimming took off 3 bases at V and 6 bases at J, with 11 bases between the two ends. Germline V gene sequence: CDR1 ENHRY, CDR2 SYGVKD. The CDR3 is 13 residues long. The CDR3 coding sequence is TGTGCCATCAGTGAAGGGTGGCAGAATGGCTACACCTTC. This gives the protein CAISEGWQNGYTF.

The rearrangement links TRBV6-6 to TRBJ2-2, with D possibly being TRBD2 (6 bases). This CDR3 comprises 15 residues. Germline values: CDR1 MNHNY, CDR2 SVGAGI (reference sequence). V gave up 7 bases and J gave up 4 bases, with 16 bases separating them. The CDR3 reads CASTRNRGGTGELFF. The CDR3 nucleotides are TGTGCCAGCACCCGAAACCGGGGAGGCACCGGGGAGCTGTTTTTT.

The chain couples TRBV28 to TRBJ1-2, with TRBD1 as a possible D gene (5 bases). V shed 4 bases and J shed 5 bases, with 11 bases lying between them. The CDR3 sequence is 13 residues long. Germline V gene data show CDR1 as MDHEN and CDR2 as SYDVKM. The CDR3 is CASSSGTAYGYTF. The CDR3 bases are TGTGCCAGCAGTTCCGGGACCGCTTATGGCTACACCTTC.

The CDR3 region has the DNA TGTGCCAGCAGTTATGGAGGGACAGCACCCTACGAGCAGTACTTC. Residues: CASSYGGTAPYEQYF. J is TRBJ2-7 and V is TRBV6-5; maybe TRBD1 (7 bases). The V and J ends lost 3 bases and 2 bases respectively, with 14 bases between them. From germline, CDR1 is MNHEY and CDR2 SVGAGI. The CDR3 extends over 15 amino acids.

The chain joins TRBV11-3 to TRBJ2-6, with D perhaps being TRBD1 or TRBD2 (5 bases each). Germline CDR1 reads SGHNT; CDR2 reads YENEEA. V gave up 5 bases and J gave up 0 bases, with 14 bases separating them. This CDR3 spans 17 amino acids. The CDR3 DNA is TGTGCCAGCAGCCCCAGACCGGGACCCTCTGGGGCCAACGTCCTGACTTTC. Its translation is CASSPRPGPSGANVLTF.

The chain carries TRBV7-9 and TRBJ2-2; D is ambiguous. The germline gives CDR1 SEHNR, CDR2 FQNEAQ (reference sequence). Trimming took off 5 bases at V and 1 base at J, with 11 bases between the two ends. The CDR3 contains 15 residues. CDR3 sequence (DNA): TGTGCCAGCAGCGCCCCGACGGTGAACACCGGGGAGCTGTTTTTT. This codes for CASSAPTVNTGELFF.

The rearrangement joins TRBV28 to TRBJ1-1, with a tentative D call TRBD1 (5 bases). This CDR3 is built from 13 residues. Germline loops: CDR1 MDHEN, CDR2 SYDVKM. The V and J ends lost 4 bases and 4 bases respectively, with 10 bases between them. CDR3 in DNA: TGTGCCAGCAGTTCCCCAACAGGCACTGAAGCTTTCTTT. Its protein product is CASSSPTGTEAFF.

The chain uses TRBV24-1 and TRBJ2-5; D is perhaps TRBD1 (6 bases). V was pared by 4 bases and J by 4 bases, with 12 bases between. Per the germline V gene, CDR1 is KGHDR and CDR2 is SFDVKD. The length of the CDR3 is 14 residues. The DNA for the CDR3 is TGTGCCACCAGTGAGGAAGGGGGTCCAGAGACCCAGTACTTC. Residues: CATSEEGGPETQYF.

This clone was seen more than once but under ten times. CDR3 in DNA: TGCAGTGCTAGTCTAGTCTGGGGACAGGGGGCTGACGAGCAGTACTTC. Translated: CSASLVWGQGADEQYF. This rearrangement joins TRBV20-1 to TRBJ2-7, with 12 bases that match TRBD1. CDR3 length equals 16 residues. Losses at the gene ends were 3 bases for V and 5 bases for J; bases not matched to a gene: 11. The V gene's germline CDR1 is DFQATT and CDR2 SNEGSKA (reference sequence).

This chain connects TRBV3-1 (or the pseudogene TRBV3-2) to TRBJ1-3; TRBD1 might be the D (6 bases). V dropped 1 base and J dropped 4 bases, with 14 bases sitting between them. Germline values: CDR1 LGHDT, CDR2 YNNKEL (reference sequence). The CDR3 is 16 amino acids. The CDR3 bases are TGTGCCAGCAGCCAAGCATCCAGGGGCGCGGGAAACACCATATATTTT. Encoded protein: CASSQASRGAGNTIYF.

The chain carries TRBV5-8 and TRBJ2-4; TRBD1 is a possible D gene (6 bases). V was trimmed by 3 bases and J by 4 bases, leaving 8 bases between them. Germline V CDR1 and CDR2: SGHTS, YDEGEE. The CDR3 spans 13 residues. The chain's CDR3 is CASSWTVKNIQYF. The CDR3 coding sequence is TGTGCCAGCAGCTGGACAGTAAAAAACATTCAGTACTTC.

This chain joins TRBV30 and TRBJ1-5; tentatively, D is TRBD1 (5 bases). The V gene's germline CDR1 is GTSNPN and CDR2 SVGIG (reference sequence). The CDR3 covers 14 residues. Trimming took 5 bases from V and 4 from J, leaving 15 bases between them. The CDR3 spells CAWALEGRNQPQHF. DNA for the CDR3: TGTGCCTGGGCTCTTGAGGGACGGAATCAGCCCCAGCATTTT.

The CDR3 nucleotides are TGTGCCAGCAGCGGGGGACTAGCGGGAGAGAGCTCCTACAATGAGCAGTTCTTC. It codes for CASSGGLAGESSYNEQFF. This chain joins TRBV9 and TRBJ2-1, with 14 nucleotides matching TRBD2. CDR3 length: 18 amino acids. V gave up 3 bases and J gave up 0 bases; unmatched junction bases: 5. CDR1 and CDR2 (germline): SGDLS, YYNGEE.